Following are 7 T cell receptor beta chains from one sample sequenced in a study of cytomegalovirus exposure and HLA in healthy donors. 60 Vbeta and 13 Jbeta primers were used in PCR. The assay was immunoSEQ multiplex PCR, and TCRdb's table has in-frame clones only and misses some. This table holds about 120,000 clones, roughly 79% found once. Sequenced sample: PBMCs. The receptors stem from a woman in her thirties or forties in good health and CMV-seronegative.

V gene TRBV2 combines with J gene TRBJ1-2; tentative D call: TRBD1 (6 bases). CDR1 is SNHLY and CDR2 is FYNNEI in the germline V gene. V lost 4 bases, J lost 2 bases, and 17 bases lay in between. The CDR3 has 16 residues. The CDR3: CASSVIGTGPNYGYTF. CDR3 in DNA: TGTGCCAGCAGTGTCATCGGAACAGGGCCCAACTATGGCTACACCTTC. Full variable domain (outside the CDR3, taken from reference TRBV2 and TRBJ1-2): EPEVTQTPSHQVTQMGQEVILRCVPISNHLYFYWYRQILGQKVEFLVSFYNNEISEKSEIFDDQFSVERPDGSNFTLKIRSTKLEDSAMYFCASSVIGTGPNYGYTFGSGTRLTVV.

The V gene is TRBV13, the J gene TRBJ2-5; TRBD2 matches at 9 bases. V lost 2 bases to trimming and J lost 11 bases; unmatched junction nucleotides: 15. Germline V CDR1 and CDR2: PRHDT, FYEKMQ (reference sequence). The CDR3 has 16 residues. The CDR3 region has the DNA TGTGCCAGCAGCTTAAGGGCTAGCGGGGCCCTGGGGGAGCAGTACTTC. Translating it yields CASSLRASGALGEQYF.

This sequence joins TRBV2 and TRBJ2-2; 7 bases line up with TRBD2. V shed 4 bases, J shed 9 bases, and the junction held 5 bases outside the gene matches. The CDR3 consists of 13 residues. The V gene's germline CDR1 is SNHLY and CDR2 FYNNEI. The CDR3 loop is CASSASGFRELFF. The DNA of the CDR3 is TGTGCCAGCAGTGCTAGCGGCTTCAGGGAGCTGTTTTTT.

The chain combines TRBV7-9 with TRBJ2-3, with a possible D match to TRBD2 (6 bases). Between the trimmed V and J ends, which lost 1 base and 6 bases, there was a span of 23 bases. Germline V gene data show CDR1 as SEHNR and CDR2 as FQNEAQ (reference sequence). The CDR3 has 18 residues. The CDR3 DNA sequence: TGTGCCAGCAGCTTAGAGAAAGTGGCGGGGTCGATGTCGGATACGCAGTATTTT. It is translated as CASSLEKVAGSMSDTQYF.

The chain has TRBV19 and TRBJ2-7; the match to TRBD2 covers 12 bases. This CDR3 is built from 15 residues. The V segment lost 4 bases and the J segment 0 bases; nucleotides outside the gene matches: 1. Germline CDR1 reads LNHDA; CDR2 reads SQIVND (reference sequence). The CDR3 here is CASSKTSGSSYEQYF. For the CDR3, the DNA is TGTGCCAGTAGTAAGACTAGCGGGAGCTCCTACGAGCAGTACTTC.

This rearrangement joins TRBV5-1 to TRBJ2-2; D is possibly TRBD1 (6 bases). The V and J ends lost 6 bases and 6 bases respectively, with 21 bases between them. Per germline, CDR1 SGHRS and CDR2 YFSETQ. The CDR3 covers 16 residues. The CDR3 bases are TGCGCCAGCACCAGGGGTGGCCGGGACAACGCCGGGGAGCTGTTTTTT. This gives the protein CASTRGGRDNAGELFF.

The V gene is TRBV28, the J gene TRBJ1-2; D may be TRBD1 (6 bases). The V end lost 3 bases, the J end lost 2 bases, and 7 bases lay between the germline ends. CDR1 MDHEN and CDR2 SYDVKM come from the germline V gene. CDR3 length: 13 amino acids. CDR3 DNA sequence: TGTGCCAGCAGTTTTGACAGGAACTATGGCTACACCTTC. It codes for CASSFDRNYGYTF.